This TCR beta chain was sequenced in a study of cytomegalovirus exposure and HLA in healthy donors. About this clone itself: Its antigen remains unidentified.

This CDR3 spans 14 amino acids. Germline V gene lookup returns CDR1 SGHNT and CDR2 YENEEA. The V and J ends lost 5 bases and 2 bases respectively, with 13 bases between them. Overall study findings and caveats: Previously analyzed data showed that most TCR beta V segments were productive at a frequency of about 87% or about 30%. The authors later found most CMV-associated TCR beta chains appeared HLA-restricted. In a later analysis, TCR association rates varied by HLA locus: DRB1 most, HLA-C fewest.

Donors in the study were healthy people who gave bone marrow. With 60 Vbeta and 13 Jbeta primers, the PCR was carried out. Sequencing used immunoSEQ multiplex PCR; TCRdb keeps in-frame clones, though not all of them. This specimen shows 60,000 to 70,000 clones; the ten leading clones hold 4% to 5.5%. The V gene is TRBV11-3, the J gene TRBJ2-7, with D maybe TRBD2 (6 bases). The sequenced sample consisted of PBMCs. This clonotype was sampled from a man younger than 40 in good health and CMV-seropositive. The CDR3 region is CASSPGLDPYEQYF. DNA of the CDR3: TGTGCCAGCAGCCCGGGACTTGATCCCTACGAGCAGTACTTC. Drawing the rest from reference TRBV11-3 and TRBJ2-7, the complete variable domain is EAGVVQSPRYKIIEKKQPVAFWCNPISGHNTLYWYLQNLGQGPELLIRYENEEAVDDSQLPKDRFSAERLKGVDSTLKIQPAELGDSAVYLCASSPGLDPYEQYFGPGTRLTVT.